This T cell receptor (beta chain) comes out of a study of T-cell memory formation after mild COVID-19. General study results and limits: SARS-CoV-2 specificity was not confirmed for second-wave clones peaking on day 37. Day 15 to 85 contracting clones showed balanced CD4/CD8; day 15 to 37 expanders favored CD4+.

V dropped 5 bases and J dropped 7 bases, with 9 bases sitting between them. The CDR3 extends over 12 amino acids. The V gene's germline CDR1 is MNHEY and CDR2 SMNVEV (reference sequence). The table lists this clonotype with many counts. Its antigen is not known. TCRdb itself ran the 5' RACE reads through MiXCR, one entry per CDR3 protein. The profile shows approximately 340,000 distinct CDR3 sequences, over 10% of them singletons. The chain combines TRBV27 with TRBJ2-1, with D tentatively TRBD1 (6 bases). The sequenced sample was PBMCs or a T cell subset sorted from them (not recorded which). The clonotype was recovered from a man aged 18 to 35 who had mild COVID-19 (a few samples of this study predate the infection). Cell type and time point are not known. CDR3 sequence: CASSHQGNEQFF. CDR3 bases: TGTGCCAGCAGTCATCAGGGGAATGAGCAGTTCTTC.